Below, 13 T cell receptor beta chains from the same sample are listed, as sequenced in a study of OX40 agonist ivuxolimab in advanced cancers. Sequencing used immunoSEQ multiplex PCR; TCRdb keeps in-frame clones, though not all of them. This table has approximately 47,000 clones, roughly 90% appearing once. The source material was CD4+ or CD8+ T cells sorted from blood, sampled in a trial of the OX40 agonist ivuxolimab. The receptors here all came from an adult with an advanced solid tumor such as melanoma, head and neck, liver or kidney cancer.

The chain has TRBV7-3 and TRBJ2-2, with no clear D. The V gene's germline CDR1 is SGHTA and CDR2 FQGTGA. This CDR3 comprises 14 residues. V was clipped by 5 bases and J by 5 bases, with 12 bases between them. In DNA form, the CDR3 reads TGTGCCAGCAGCCGTGAGACTGGTACCGGGGAGCTGTTTTTT. This encodes CASSRETGTGELFF.

This clone was found once. The chain uses TRBV9 and TRBJ1-4; D is perhaps TRBD1 (5 bases). Trimming took off 4 bases at V and 10 bases at J, with 20 bases between the two ends. CDR1 and CDR2 from the germline V gene are SGDLS and YYNGEE. This CDR3 has 15 residues. CDR3: CASSHYFGGISKLFF. The CDR3 nucleotides are TGTGCCAGCAGCCACTACTTTGGGGGAATATCAAAACTGTTTTTT.

The chain carries TRBV28 and TRBJ1-5, with TRBD1 matching 9 bases. This CDR3 spans 13 amino acids. Germline values: CDR1 MDHEN, CDR2 SYDVKM. J gave up 6 bases and V 7 bases, and 4 bases lay outside the gene matches. CDR3 nucleotide sequence: TGTGCCAGCAACACAGGGGGCGTTCAGCCCCAGCATTTT. Translation: CASNTGGVQPQHF. Combining the CDR3 with reference TRBV28 and TRBJ1-5 gives the whole variable domain DVKVTQSSRYLVKRTGEKVFLECVQDMDHENMFWYRQDPGLGLRLIYFSYDVKMKEKGDIPEGYSVSREKKERFSLILESASTNQTSMYLCASNTGGVQPQHFGDGTRLSIL.

This clone was seen just once. The chain is built from TRBV5-1 and TRBJ2-1, with a weak D call TRBD1 (5 bases). This CDR3 is 15 amino acids long. Germline V gene lookup returns CDR1 SGHRS and CDR2 YFSETQ. Trimming shortened V by 4 bases and J by 6 bases, and 17 bases separated the two germline ends. This CDR3 is CASSTQGGKGNEQFF. As DNA, the CDR3 is TGCGCCAGCAGCACCCAGGGTGGGAAGGGCAATGAGCAGTTCTTC.

The chain has TRBV5-1 and TRBJ1-4, with 7 nucleotides matching TRBD1. Germline V gives CDR1 SGHRS, CDR2 YFSETQ. Trimming removed 1 base from V and 7 bases from J; junction bases left unmatched: 7. The CDR3 is 15 amino acids. The CDR3 is CASSLTEGAAEKLFF. DNA for the CDR3: TGCGCCAGCAGCTTGACGGAGGGGGCCGCTGAAAAACTGTTTTTT.

This clone occurred once. The V gene is TRBV2, the J gene TRBJ1-6, with a tentative D call TRBD1 (5 bases). The germline V gene has CDR1 SNHLY and CDR2 FYNNEI. Trimming removed 3 bases from V and 4 bases from J, with 10 bases in between. The CDR3 spans 15 residues. The CDR3 here is CASSDDSLYNSPLHF. The CDR3 DNA sequence: TGTGCCAGCAGTGACGACAGTCTATATAATTCACCCCTCCACTTT.

The gene calls are TRBV18 and TRBJ2-7; possible D gene TRBD1, 5 bases. Germline V lookup: CDR1 KGHSH, CDR2 LQKENI. This CDR3 has 13 amino acids. The V and J ends lost 0 bases and 7 bases respectively, with 10 bases between them. The CDR3 bases are TGTGCCAGCTCACCACCGACAGTCGGAGAGCAGTACTTC. As protein: CASSPPTVGEQYF.

The chain combines TRBV30 with TRBJ2-1; 12 bases fit TRBD2. Per the germline V gene, CDR1 is GTSNPN and CDR2 is SVGIG (reference sequence). Trimming took 4 bases from V and 4 from J; bases not matched to a gene: 2. CDR3 size: 14 residues. The CDR3 reads CAWNGLAGYNEQFF. The DNA for the CDR3 is TGTGCCTGGAACGGACTAGCGGGATACAATGAGCAGTTCTTC. Supplemented by reference TRBV30 and TRBJ2-1, the full variable domain reads SQTIHQWPATLVQPVGSPLSLECTVEGTSNPNLYWYRQAAGRGLQLLFYSVGIGQISSEVPQNLSASRPQDRQFILSSKKLLLSDSGFYLCAWNGLAGYNEQFFGPGTRLTVL.

The V call is TRBV19, the J call TRBJ1-1; TRBD1 matches at 8 bases. The trim removed 6 bases at V and 1 base at J, leaving 7 bases unmatched. This CDR3 is built from 15 residues. Germline V gives CDR1 LNHDA, CDR2 SQIVND (reference sequence). CDR3 coding DNA: TGTGCCAGTAGCCCGGGACAGGACTGGAACACTGAAGCTTTCTTT. It yields the protein CASSPGQDWNTEAFF.

The chain combines TRBV11-1 with TRBJ2-5; possibly TRBD1 or TRBD2 for D (5 bases each). The germline V and J ends were trimmed by 1 base and 11 bases, with 17 bases remaining between them. Germline V gene lookup returns CDR1 SGHAT and CDR2 FQDESV (reference sequence). The CDR3 extends over 14 amino acids. DNA of the CDR3: TGTGCCAGCAGCTTAGGGGGCCCAGGAGGTGAGCAGTACTTC. Translated: CASSLGGPGGEQYF.

The chain joins TRBV5-4 to TRBJ2-3; D gene ambiguous. Germline V CDR1 and CDR2: SGHNT, YYREEE (reference sequence). The V end lost 2 bases, the J end lost 7 bases, and 5 bases lay between the germline ends. CDR3 length: 11 amino acids. This CDR3 reads CASSFVNTQYF. The CDR3 DNA reads TGTGCCAGCAGCTTTGTGAATACGCAGTATTTT.

This clone was recorded only once. V usage is TRBV10-1 and J usage is TRBJ2-1, with 7 bases identical to TRBD1. Germline V gives CDR1 WNHNN, CDR2 SYGVQD (reference sequence). J was trimmed by 8 bases and V by 6 bases; bases with no gene match: 10. The CDR3 totals 14 residues. Here the CDR3 reads CASSTGRGRDEQFF. The CDR3 DNA reads TGCGCCAGCAGCACCGGTAGGGGGCGAGATGAGCAGTTCTTC.

The genes are TRBV4-3 and TRBJ2-1; the match to TRBD2 covers 11 bases. Germline CDR1 LGHNA, CDR2 YSLEER. The CDR3 totals 17 residues. J lost 4 bases, V lost 0 bases, and 5 bases had no gene match. CDR3 region: CASSQDLRLAGYNEQFF. In DNA form, the CDR3 reads TGCGCCAGCAGCCAAGATCTTCGACTAGCGGGATACAATGAGCAGTTCTTC.